This is a list of T cell receptor beta chains from one sample in a study of blood T cell repertoires in COVID-19. TCRdb's table, derived via immunoSEQ multiplex PCR, lists solely in-frame clones and lacks some. The sample holds about 140,000 clones; over 80% are singletons and the top ten take over 9.5%. The sample was peripheral blood. The receptor source for this set is a man between 60 and 75 years old with active or convalescent COVID-19. CDR3s include the opening cysteine and the closing phenylalanine or tryptophan. D genes are given only for firm matches. Some rows have no size entry. The others give once, few or many, or a class for an expanded clone.

clone_size: -; d_call: TRBD1; cdr3_length: 16; j_call: TRBJ2-7; v_call: TRBV5-6; cdr3_nt: TGTGCCAGCAGCTGGAAGGGTGGGACAGCTTCCTACGAGCAGTACTTC; cdr3_aa: CASSWKGGTASYEQYF
clone_size: -; d_call: -; cdr3_length: 14; j_call: TRBJ1-5; v_call: TRBV5-4; cdr3_nt: TGTGCCAGCAGAAACCCCCCCAGGAATCAGCCCCAGCATTTT; cdr3_aa: CASRNPPRNQPQHF
clone_size: -; d_call: -; cdr3_length: 15; j_call: TRBJ2-3; v_call: TRBV11-2; cdr3_nt: TGTGCCAGCAGCCCAGCCCCTAGCGTGCCAGATACGCAGTATTTT; cdr3_aa: CASSPAPSVPDTQYF
clone_size: once; d_call: TRBD1; cdr3_length: 14; j_call: TRBJ1-1; v_call: TRBV28; cdr3_nt: TGTGCCAGCAGTTTTAGAGGGGGCCGGGCTGAAGCTTTCTTT; cdr3_aa: CASSFRGGRAEAFF
clone_size: -; d_call: TRBD1; cdr3_length: 14; j_call: TRBJ2-2; v_call: TRBV19; cdr3_nt: TGTGCCAGTAGTACCGGGGACAGGGGTCGGGAGCTGTTTTTT; cdr3_aa: CASSTGDRGRELFF
clone_size: -; d_call: TRBD1; cdr3_length: 14; j_call: TRBJ2-5; v_call: TRBV5-4; cdr3_nt: TGTGCCAGCAGCTCTGGACAGGGTCCAGAGACCCAGTACTTC; cdr3_aa: CASSSGQGPETQYF
clone_size: -; d_call: -; cdr3_length: 14; j_call: TRBJ1-2; v_call: TRBV9; cdr3_nt: TGTGCCAGCAGCGTAGGGCAGGGAAACTATGGCTACACCTTC; cdr3_aa: CASSVGQGNYGYTF
clone_size: -; d_call: TRBD2; cdr3_length: 14; j_call: TRBJ2-1; v_call: TRBV29-1; cdr3_nt: TGCAGCGTTGCTCTAGCGGTAGATTACAATGAGCAGTTCTTC; cdr3_aa: CSVALAVDYNEQFF
clone_size: -; d_call: -; cdr3_length: 14; j_call: TRBJ2-7; v_call: TRBV6-5; cdr3_nt: TGTGCCAGCAGTTACTCTCGGCGGGGCTACGAGCAGTACTTC; cdr3_aa: CASSYSRRGYEQYF
clone_size: -; d_call: -; cdr3_length: 18; j_call: TRBJ2-3; v_call: TRBV5-1; cdr3_nt: TGCGCCAGCAGCTGGGGGGATCTAGCGTCCCATAGCACAGATACGCAGTATTTT; cdr3_aa: CASSWGDLASHSTDTQYF
clone_size: -; d_call: -; cdr3_length: 14; j_call: TRBJ2-7; v_call: TRBV28; cdr3_nt: TGTGCCAGCAGTTTGGGGTACAGGGTCTACGAGCAGTACTTC; cdr3_aa: CASSLGYRVYEQYF
clone_size: -; d_call: -; cdr3_length: 13; j_call: TRBJ2-5; v_call: TRBV7-2; cdr3_nt: TGTGCCAGCAGCTTAACGGAGGGAGAGACCCAGTACTTC; cdr3_aa: CASSLTEGETQYF
clone_size: -; d_call: TRBD1; cdr3_length: 15; j_call: TRBJ1-5; v_call: TRBV19; cdr3_nt: TGTGCCAGTAGTATAGACAGGGGGTACAATCAGCCCCAGCATTTT; cdr3_aa: CASSIDRGYNQPQHF
clone_size: -; d_call: TRBD2; cdr3_length: 18; j_call: TRBJ2-2; v_call: TRBV28; cdr3_nt: TGTGCCAGCAGTTTACCTAGCGGGATAGACGCGAACACCGGGGAGCTGTTTTTT; cdr3_aa: CASSLPSGIDANTGELFF
clone_size: -; d_call: TRBD1; cdr3_length: 15; j_call: TRBJ2-5; v_call: TRBV5-4; cdr3_nt: TGTGCCAGCAGCTTATCCGGGACAGGGAGTGAGACCCAGTACTTC; cdr3_aa: CASSLSGTGSETQYF
clone_size: -; d_call: -; cdr3_length: 15; j_call: TRBJ1-6; v_call: TRBV9; cdr3_nt: TGTGCCAGCAGCGTAGCCCACTCGGTATCTAATGAGCTCCACTTT; cdr3_aa: CASSVAHSVSNELHF
clone_size: -; d_call: -; cdr3_length: 15; j_call: TRBJ1-5; v_call: TRBV7-9; cdr3_nt: TGTGCCAGCAGCTTAGCATCAGTTAGCAATCAGCCCCAGCATTTT; cdr3_aa: CASSLASVSNQPQHF
clone_size: -; d_call: TRBD1; cdr3_length: 16; j_call: TRBJ2-1; v_call: TRBV19; cdr3_nt: TGTGCCAGTAGTTCCGCGGCACAGGGGGTTCTCAGGGAGCAGTTCTTC; cdr3_aa: CASSSAAQGVLREQFF
clone_size: -; d_call: -; cdr3_length: 11; j_call: TRBJ1-1; v_call: TRBV29-1; cdr3_nt: TGCAGCGTTGTATCGTACACTGAAGCTTTCTTT; cdr3_aa: CSVVSYTEAFF
clone_size: -; d_call: TRBD1; cdr3_length: 16; j_call: TRBJ1-6; v_call: TRBV7-9; cdr3_nt: TGTGCCAGCAGCTTAGGCCGACAGGGGTATAATTCACCCCTCCACTTT; cdr3_aa: CASSLGRQGYNSPLHF
clone_size: -; d_call: TRBD1; cdr3_length: 14; j_call: TRBJ2-7; v_call: TRBV19; cdr3_nt: TGTGCCAGTAGTGTCCCCGGGACAGGAACGGAGCAGTACTTC; cdr3_aa: CASSVPGTGTEQYF
clone_size: -; d_call: -; cdr3_length: 15; j_call: TRBJ1-4; v_call: TRBV3-1/TRBV3-2; cdr3_nt: TGTGCCAGCAGCCAAGCCGGCAGGTCTAATGAAAAACTGTTTTTT; cdr3_aa: CASSQAGRSNEKLFF
clone_size: -; d_call: TRBD1; cdr3_length: 12; j_call: TRBJ2-3; v_call: TRBV4-3; cdr3_nt: TGCGCCAGTGGGCAGGGGGCCGGTACGCAGTATTTT; cdr3_aa: CASGQGAGTQYF
clone_size: -; d_call: TRBD1; cdr3_length: 14; j_call: TRBJ2-2; v_call: TRBV11-1; cdr3_nt: TGTGCCAGCAGGCTGACAGGGCGGACCGGGGAGCTGTTTTTT; cdr3_aa: CASRLTGRTGELFF
clone_size: -; d_call: -; cdr3_length: 13; j_call: TRBJ1-1; v_call: TRBV29-1; cdr3_nt: TGCAGCGTTGCAATTGCGGGAAACACTGAAGCTTTCTTT; cdr3_aa: CSVAIAGNTEAFF
clone_size: -; d_call: TRBD2; cdr3_length: 14; j_call: TRBJ2-1; v_call: TRBV24-1; cdr3_nt: TGTGCCACCAGTGTGCGCGGGAGATCAAATGAGCAGTTCTTC; cdr3_aa: CATSVRGRSNEQFF
clone_size: -; d_call: TRBD1; cdr3_length: 14; j_call: TRBJ2-7; v_call: TRBV28; cdr3_nt: TGTGCCAGCAGTCCCGGGACAGGGGAATACGAGCAGTACTTC; cdr3_aa: CASSPGTGEYEQYF
clone_size: -; d_call: -; cdr3_length: 15; j_call: TRBJ1-4; v_call: TRBV7-9; cdr3_nt: TGTGCCAGCAGCTTTACGACAGAACCGAATGAAAAACTGTTTTTT; cdr3_aa: CASSFTTEPNEKLFF
clone_size: once; d_call: -; cdr3_length: 16; j_call: TRBJ1-1; v_call: TRBV28; cdr3_nt: TGTGCCAGCAGTTCTGGACAGTTAATTTTGAACACTGAAGCTTTCTTT; cdr3_aa: CASSSGQLILNTEAFF
clone_size: once; d_call: -; cdr3_length: 15; j_call: TRBJ1-4; v_call: TRBV15; cdr3_nt: TGTGCCACCAGCGACCGACTAGCCGCGTGGGAAAAACTGTTTTTT; cdr3_aa: CATSDRLAAWEKLFF
clone_size: once; d_call: TRBD1; cdr3_length: 11; j_call: TRBJ1-1; v_call: TRBV28; cdr3_nt: TGTGCCAGCAGGGGACAGGGTTGGGCTTTCTTT; cdr3_aa: CASRGQGWAFF
clone_size: -; d_call: TRBD2; cdr3_length: 17; j_call: TRBJ2-7; v_call: TRBV27; cdr3_nt: TGTGCCAGCAGCGGACATATCGGACTAGCGGGAGTAAACGAGCAGTACTTC; cdr3_aa: CASSGHIGLAGVNEQYF
clone_size: -; d_call: TRBD1; cdr3_length: 17; j_call: TRBJ1-2; v_call: TRBV28; cdr3_nt: TGTGCCAGCAGTTCACCGGGACAGACCATTTCTAACTATGGCTACACCTTC; cdr3_aa: CASSSPGQTISNYGYTF
clone_size: -; d_call: -; cdr3_length: 16; j_call: TRBJ2-2; v_call: TRBV28; cdr3_nt: TGTGCCAGCAGTCCTTCGACAGATGGGTACACCGGGGAGCTGTTTTTT; cdr3_aa: CASSPSTDGYTGELFF
clone_size: -; d_call: TRBD1; cdr3_length: 16; j_call: TRBJ1-4; v_call: TRBV5-4; cdr3_nt: TGTGCCAGCAGCTTGGGACAGGGGACAACTAATGAAAAACTGTTTTTT; cdr3_aa: CASSLGQGTTNEKLFF
clone_size: -; d_call: -; cdr3_length: 14; j_call: TRBJ2-7; v_call: TRBV28; cdr3_nt: TGTGCCAGCAGTGCTAGGGGCCCCTCCTACGAGCAGTACTTC; cdr3_aa: CASSARGPSYEQYF
clone_size: few; d_call: -; cdr3_length: 14; j_call: TRBJ1-1; v_call: TRBV6-5; cdr3_nt: TGTGCCAGCAGTCTAAAGTCCATGAACACTGAAGCTTTCTTT; cdr3_aa: CASSLKSMNTEAFF
clone_size: -; d_call: TRBD2; cdr3_length: 14; j_call: TRBJ2-1; v_call: TRBV27; cdr3_nt: TGTGCCAGCAGTCCGGGACTAGCGGGATATGAGCAGTTCTTC; cdr3_aa: CASSPGLAGYEQFF
clone_size: -; d_call: TRBD1; cdr3_length: 15; j_call: TRBJ2-7; v_call: TRBV7-9; cdr3_nt: TGTGCCAGCAGCTTACTGGGACAGGAGTCCTACGAGCAGTACTTC; cdr3_aa: CASSLLGQESYEQYF
clone_size: -; d_call: -; cdr3_length: 13; j_call: TRBJ1-1; v_call: TRBV6-2/TRBV6-3; cdr3_nt: TGTGCCAGCAGTAGGGAGGGTAACACTGAAGCTTTCTTT; cdr3_aa: CASSREGNTEAFF